The 3 T cell receptor beta chains below come from one sample, sequenced in a study of T cells in Graves' hyperthyroidism and ophthalmopathy. The source material, RNA transcripts, was used to amplify TCR beta CDR3 regions. RT-PCR in the first round (using the HTBI primer set) targeted the TCR CDR3. Each CDR3 protein gets one entry after TCRdb re-called the multiplex PCR reads with MiXCR. The sample carries about 720,000 distinct CDR3 sequences, around 20% recorded once. The sample comprised blood. The receptors originated from a woman aged 50 to 65 with Graves' hyperthyroidism that later progressed to Graves' ophthalmopathy.

This chain connects TRBV4-1 to TRBJ2-3; 8 bases are a match to TRBD2. Trimming cost V 0 bases and J 5 bases; bases outside gene matches: 16. This CDR3 has 19 amino acids. The germline V gene encodes CDR1 MGHRA and CDR2 YSYEKL. The CDR3 spells CASSQDIPRGGQFGDTQYF. CDR3 in DNA: TGCGCCAGCAGCCAAGACATCCCCCGGGGGGGCCAGTTTGGAGATACGCAGTATTTT.

In regard to this clonotype: This sequence may be a read error, since a much larger clone differs from it by one base. This chain uses TRBV20-1 with TRBJ2-1, with D possibly matching TRBD1 (6 bases). The CDR3 loop spans 12 amino acids. The germline V gene encodes CDR1 DFQATT and CDR2 SNEGSKA (reference sequence). DNA of the CDR3: TGCAGTGCCGCGACAGGCTACGATGAGCAGTTCTTC. Its protein is CSAATGYDEQFF.

This clonotype showed up just a few times. The CDR3 DNA reads as TGTGCCAGCAGGTCGGTATGGACCCCTTACGGAGGGGAGCTGTTTTTT. As protein: CASRSVWTPYGGELFF. This sequence joins TRBV4-2 and TRBJ2-2; D gene uncertain. The germline V and J ends were trimmed by 6 bases and 8 bases, with 22 bases remaining between them. The CDR3 covers 16 residues. The germline CDR1 and CDR2 sequences are LGHNA and YNFKEQ.